This TCR beta chain originates from a study of blood T cell repertoires in COVID-19. Study in general: Spain, Italy and the United States supplied samples that represented acute and convalescent COVID-19. The cDNA or gDNA used as material had been derived from T cells, B-cell-depleted T cells, or PBMCs.

The CDR3 is 15 residues long. V was clipped by 5 bases and J by 2 bases; unmatched bases: 5. Germline V gene lookup returns CDR1 LNHDA and CDR2 SQIVND (reference sequence). In the study's own analysis: Amplification of reference gene primers was used by the study to estimate nucleated cell counts. Sequencing was performed with immunoSEQ multiplex PCR; in TCRdb, only in-frame clones are kept and a portion is missing. V and J calls and clone size come straight from that table; D and trimming were deduced from the DNA. The top ten clones hold roughly 4% of a sample with some 88,000 clones, 65% to 90% of them seen once.

The TCR was taken from a man aged 60 to 69 with acute or convalescent COVID-19. The sample comprised peripheral blood. The J gene is TRBJ1-4, the V gene TRBV19, with 7 nucleotides matching TRBD1. The CDR3 loop is CASSPGTVTNEKLFF. The CDR3 DNA follows: TGTGCCAGTAGTCCAGGGACAGTCACTAATGAAAAACTGTTTTTT. The complete variable domain, with remaining parts taken from reference TRBV19 and TRBJ1-4, reads DGGITQSPKYLFRKEGQNVTLSCEQNLNHDAMYWYRQDPGQGLRLIYYSQIVNDFQKGDIAEGYSVSREKKESFPLTVTSAQKNPTAFYLCASSPGTVTNEKLFFGSGTQLSVL.